This TCR beta chain was captured by sequencing in a study of CD8 T cells in ankylosing spondylitis (dated 2017 in TCRdb). For the wider study: The study set out to find disease-linked TCR variants by profiling T cell receptor beta repertoires in ankylosing spondylitis patients and healthy donors. The full study cohort was made up of 25 ankylosing spondylitis patients and more than 90 healthy donors. Samples of peripheral blood were taken, and for ankylosing spondylitis patients, synovial fluid was collected as well. What the research found in general, with its limitations: Some TCR beta motif variants had previously been reported in synovial fluid and blood of reactive arthritis patients, which suggested common disease-initiation mechanisms. The disease-linked clones were reported to be significantly enriched in matched synovial fluid samples from ankylosing spondylitis patients. A TCR beta motif of seven or eight highly homologous amino acid variants appeared characteristic of blood from ankylosing spondylitis patients. The disease-linked clones showed a CD8+ phenotype and occurred at relatively low frequencies in peripheral blood.

For CDR1 and CDR2, the germline V gene lists SGDLS and YYNGEE. From V the trimming removes 0 bases and from J it removes 4 bases, while the gene matches leave 9 bases of the junction unaccounted for. Its CDR3 holds 16 amino acids, cysteine through phenylalanine. The kept DNA is CDR3 alone, 48 bases in frame from the first base. This clonotype came up many times. Its recognized antigen is unknown. Base qualities are not recorded, but no much larger clone differs from it by a single base. For sequencing, an Illumina HiSeq 2500 was employed. Quantitative 5'-RACE with molecular barcodes was used to prepare TCR beta libraries. The paper's data handling went like this. Disease-linked TCR variants were identified with a new computational method built on a probabilistic model of VDJ rearrangement. TCRdb took the public reads, trimmed them with fastp at Q25, ran MiXCR for clone calling and kept in-frame beta chains. Rows are unified per CDR3 protein, each entry keeping the most common DNA and genes. V and J calls and clone size were set by TCRdb, not the authors. In this sample the table shows under 250,000 distinct CDR3 sequences, roughly 6.6% of which occur a single time. The top ten clones comprise over 12% of the sample.

Recombination connected TRBV9 to TRBJ1-2; TRBD1 matches 7 bases in the middle. This receptor was obtained from a male donor with ankylosing spondylitis. The sample was blood, either unsorted or a sorted T cell fraction (not recorded which). CDR3 sequence: CASSVAPSTGTYGYTF. Here is the DNA: TGTGCCAGCAGCGTAGCCCCCTCGACAGGGACCTATGGCTACACCTTC.